Listed below are T cell receptor beta chains from one sample, sequenced in a study of T-cell reconstitution after alpha-beta-depleted transplantation in children. Each CDR3 protein gets one entry after TCRdb re-called the PCR reads with MiXCR. The table lists 500,000 to 750,000 distinct CDR3 sequences, around 13% of them singletons. The sequenced sample was PBMCs, mostly from graft donor cells, obtained 360 days after TCRalphabeta/CD19-depleted stem cell transplant. The receptors shown here come from a male patient under 18 who had a stem cell transplant for acute myeloid leukemia, so the T cells may come from the graft donor. CDR3s include the opening cysteine and the closing phenylalanine or tryptophan. D genes are given only for firm matches. Clone size appears in some rows only: once, few, many, or a class for an expanded clone.

d_gene,abundance,v_gene,len,j_gene,CDR3aa,CDR3nt
.,.,TRBV20-1,12,TRBJ2-1,CSAPFGDNEQFF,TGCAGTGCTCCTTTTGGGGACAATGAGCAGTTCTTC
.,few,TRBV7-6,14,TRBJ2-2,CASSLEPGTGELFF,TGTGCCAGCAGCTTAGAACCGGGCACCGGGGAGCTGTTTTTT
.,many,TRBV28,16,TRBJ2-3,CASSFPIAGGTDTQYF,TGTGCCAGCAGTTTCCCAATTGCCGGAGGCACAGATACGCAGTATTTT
.,few,TRBV4-3,15,TRBJ2-7,CASSQDLRQRYEQYF,TGCGCCAGCAGCCAAGATCTAAGACAGAGGTACGAGCAGTACTTC
.,few,TRBV20-1,12,TRBJ2-5,CSGQPFQETQYF,TGCAGCGGACAGCCCTTCCAAGAGACCCAGTACTTC
.,few,TRBV18,14,TRBJ2-5,CASSPRTSTETQYF,TGTGCCAGCTCACCACGCACTAGCACCGAGACCCAGTACTTC
TRBD1,.,TRBV6-2/TRBV6-3,15,TRBJ2-7,CASSPLGRGRYEQYF,TGTGCCAGCAGTCCCCTCGGAAGGGGGCGGTACGAGCAGTACTTC
.,many,TRBV12-3/TRBV12-4,17,TRBJ2-7,CASSLMRQEPSGYEQYF,TGTGCCAGCAGTCTTATGAGGCAGGAACCATCCGGGTACGAGCAGTACTTC
TRBD2,.,TRBV20-1,15,TRBJ2-6,CSAPGGVTGANVLTF,TGCAGTGCCCCCGGGGGGGTGACCGGGGCCAACGTCCTGACTTTC
TRBD1,few,TRBV4-2,15,TRBJ1-5,CASSHGTGVAQPQHF,TGTGCCAGCAGCCATGGGACAGGGGTTGCCCAGCCCCAGCATTTT
TRBD1,.,TRBV29-1,12,TRBJ1-1,CSGAQGGTEAFF,TGCAGCGGCGCACAGGGGGGGACTGAAGCTTTCTTT
.,few,TRBV3-1,15,TRBJ2-7,CASSWQGLVSYEQYF,TGTGCCAGCAGCTGGCAGGGTTTGGTCTCCTACGAGCAGTACTTC
TRBD1,few,TRBV5-1,16,TRBJ2-7,CASSLELRTGDHEQYF,TGCGCCAGCAGCTTGGAGCTTAGGACAGGGGACCACGAGCAGTACTTC
.,many,TRBV30,16,TRBJ2-7,CAWRTSGGGGLREQYF,TGTGCCTGGCGCACGAGTGGGGGAGGAGGTCTACGCGAGCAGTACTTC
TRBD2,.,TRBV6-2/TRBV6-3,15,TRBJ2-7,CASIPLAGFPYEQYF,TGTGCCAGCATCCCACTAGCGGGGTTTCCCTACGAGCAGTACTTC
TRBD2,.,TRBV7-9,16,TRBJ2-5,CASSGTSGRGQETQYF,TGTGCCAGCTCCGGGACTAGCGGGAGGGGCCAAGAGACCCAGTACTTC
TRBD1,many,TRBV15,15,TRBJ2-5,CATSSGQGHQETQYF,TGTGCCACCAGTTCGGGACAGGGCCACCAAGAGACCCAGTACTTC
.,few,TRBV10-3,13,TRBJ2-7,CAISVGKGYEQYF,TGTGCCATCAGTGTTGGGAAGGGTTACGAGCAGTACTTC
TRBD2,many,TRBV7-8,18,TRBJ2-1,CASSDRILSGSSYNEQFF,TGTGCCAGCAGCGATAGAATTTTAAGCGGGAGCTCCTACAATGAGCAGTTCTTC
.,few,TRBV20-1,15,TRBJ2-5,CSASGGAAGQETQYF,TGCAGTGCTAGTGGAGGGGCGGCGGGCCAAGAGACCCAGTACTTC
TRBD1,many,TRBV7-2,15,TRBJ1-2,CASSMDRAQLYGYTF,TGTGCCAGCAGCATGGACAGGGCACAACTCTATGGCTACACCTTC
TRBD1,few,TRBV7-2,16,TRBJ1-2,CASSHLLSTGAYGYTF,TGTGCCAGCAGCCATCTACTATCTACAGGGGCCTATGGCTACACCTTC
.,few,TRBV28,14,TRBJ2-3,CASVSGGEGDTQYF,TGTGCCAGCGTTAGCGGTGGGGAAGGGGATACGCAGTATTTT
.,many,TRBV7-2,16,TRBJ2-7,CASSLGGGRGSYEQYF,TGTGCCAGCAGCCTCGGAGGGGGGAGAGGGTCATACGAGCAGTACTTC
.,few,TRBV4-3,12,TRBJ2-7,CASSQDQGAQYF,TGCGCCAGCAGCCAAGATCAGGGTGCGCAGTACTTC
TRBD2,many,TRBV29-1,14,TRBJ2-7,CSVPSGLHSYEQYF,TGCAGCGTCCCTAGCGGACTCCACTCCTACGAGCAGTACTTC
.,many,TRBV29-1,11,TRBJ2-7,CSVKAGYEQYF,TGCAGCGTCAAAGCAGGGTACGAGCAGTACTTC
TRBD2,.,TRBV20-1,13,TRBJ2-1,CSARDQAGVSQFF,TGCAGTGCTAGAGATCAAGCGGGAGTTAGTCAGTTCTTC
TRBD2,once,TRBV28,15,TRBJ2-5,CASSIAGGPEETQYF,TGTGCCAGCAGTATAGCGGGAGGGCCGGAGGAGACCCAGTACTTC
.,.,TRBV20-1,15,TRBJ2-1,CSAQRAGKTYNEQFF,TGCAGTGCTCAAAGGGCGGGAAAGACTTACAATGAGCAGTTCTTC
.,.,TRBV29-1,14,TRBJ1-3,CSVGRQNSGNTIYF,TGCAGCGTTGGTCGACAGAACTCTGGAAACACCATATATTTT
TRBD2,.,TRBV20-1,13,TRBJ2-3,CSGVAGSTDTQYF,TGCAGTGGGGTAGCGGGATCCACAGATACGCAGTATTTT
.,many,TRBV21-1,15,TRBJ2-1,CASSTVAGAYNEQFF,TGTGCCAGCAGCACGGTGGCGGGAGCGTACAATGAGCAGTTCTTC
TRBD1,many,TRBV6-2/TRBV6-3,16,TRBJ2-2,CASSFTTGGSTGELFF,TGTGCCAGCAGTTTTACAACAGGGGGAAGCACCGGGGAGCTGTTTTTT
.,.,TRBV5-1,14,TRBJ2-7,CASNQEGPFHEQYF,TGCGCCAGCAACCAAGAAGGACCTTTCCACGAGCAGTACTTC
.,.,TRBV29-1,17,TRBJ2-7,CSVEALSFTGLSYEQYF,TGCAGCGTTGAGGCCCTCAGTTTTACAGGACTATCCTACGAGCAGTACTTC
.,many,TRBV12-3/TRBV12-4,13,TRBJ2-1,CASSFTRGGEQFF,TGTGCCAGCAGTTTCACCAGGGGAGGGGAGCAGTTCTTC
.,many,TRBV20-1,16,TRBJ1-1,CSARGGPAEVNTEAFF,TGCAGTGCTAGAGGTGGCCCGGCGGAGGTGAACACTGAAGCTTTCTTT
.,few,TRBV5-1,14,TRBJ2-3,CASSQGPKTVTQYF,TGCGCCAGCAGCCAGGGTCCGAAAACCGTTACGCAGTATTTT
.,few,TRBV18,16,TRBJ2-6,CASSPTASSGANVLTF,TGTGCCAGCTCACCGACGGCAAGCTCTGGGGCCAACGTCCTGACTTTC
TRBD2,.,TRBV9,15,TRBJ2-1,CASRLAGEHYNEQFF,TGTGCCAGCAGACTAGCGGGAGAACACTACAATGAGCAGTTCTTC